These 2 T cell receptor beta chains were sequenced from one sample in a study of cytomegalovirus exposure and HLA in healthy donors. The PCR was carried out with 60 Vbeta primers and 13 Jbeta primers. The assay was immunoSEQ multiplex PCR, and TCRdb's table has in-frame clones only and misses some. The sample has around 180,000 clones, around 75% seen once; the top ten hold about 1.6%. What was sequenced was PBMCs. The receptors here all came from a woman in her forties or fifties in good health and CMV-seronegative.

This clone was picked up a small number of times. The rearrangement uses TRBV4-3 and TRBJ2-3; D call uncertain. Looked up from germline, CDR1 is LGHNA and CDR2 is YSLEER. The CDR3 length is 10 residues. The V gene lost 4 bases and the J gene lost 6 bases, with 2 bases spanning the gap. The CDR3 is CASSPDTQYF. CDR3 in DNA: TGCGCCAGCAGCCCGGATACGCAGTATTTT.

V is TRBV7-2 and J is TRBJ2-1; 7 bases fit TRBD1. The length of the CDR3 is 17 residues. Germline-derived CDR1 and CDR2 are SGHTA and FQGNSA. Trimming removed 1 base from V and 6 bases from J; junction bases left unmatched: 12. As DNA, the CDR3 is TGTGCCAGCAGCTTAGGGCATAGGGCAGGGGGAAGCAATGAGCAGTTCTTC. This translates into CASSLGHRAGGSNEQFF.